The rows below give T cell receptor beta chains drawn from one sample of a study of blood T cell repertoires in COVID-19. Sequencing was performed with immunoSEQ multiplex PCR; in TCRdb, only in-frame clones are kept and a portion is missing. The sample includes a few hundred thousand clones, around 91% seen only once; the top ten take 12%. Sequencing input: peripheral blood. These receptors were collected from a woman aged 60-75 years with acute or convalescent COVID-19. Both conserved end residues are part of each CDR3. The order of the fields is clone size, V gene, J gene, D gene, CDR3 protein, CDR3 DNA. The D gene is left open where the match is weak. Only some rows state a clone size, as once, few, many or a class for expanded clones.

clone size: NA; V gene: TRBV2; J gene: TRBJ1-5; D gene: NA; CDR3 protein: CASSGGRTDPPQHF; CDR3 DNA: TGTGCCAGCAGTGGGGGCCGAACCGATCCCCCCCAGCATTTT
clone size: NA; V gene: TRBV28; J gene: TRBJ1-1; D gene: NA; CDR3 protein: CASQTRGNGAVNTEAFF; CDR3 DNA: TGTGCCAGCCAGACCAGGGGAAACGGGGCGGTGAACACTGAAGCTTTCTTT
clone size: NA; V gene: TRBV6-5; J gene: TRBJ2-2; D gene: NA; CDR3 protein: CASSQSRDTGELFF; CDR3 DNA: TGTGCCAGCAGCCAAAGTCGGGATACCGGGGAGCTGTTTTTT
clone size: once; V gene: TRBV20-1; J gene: TRBJ1-6; D gene: NA; CDR3 protein: CSARRESPLHF; CDR3 DNA: TGCAGTGCCCGAAGGGAGTCACCCCTCCACTTT
clone size: NA; V gene: TRBV5-4; J gene: TRBJ1-2; D gene: NA; CDR3 protein: CASSLASGRNYGYTF; CDR3 DNA: TGTGCCAGCAGCTTGGCTTCAGGGAGGAACTATGGCTACACCTTC
clone size: NA; V gene: TRBV11-3; J gene: TRBJ2-7; D gene: NA; CDR3 protein: CASSPDSPYEQYF; CDR3 DNA: TGTGCCAGCAGTCCGGACAGTCCCTACGAGCAGTACTTC
clone size: NA; V gene: TRBV4-3; J gene: TRBJ2-2; D gene: NA; CDR3 protein: CASSQDYKPGELFF; CDR3 DNA: TGCGCCAGCAGCCAAGACTATAAGCCCGGGGAGCTGTTTTTT
clone size: NA; V gene: TRBV7-3; J gene: TRBJ2-3; D gene: TRBD1; CDR3 protein: CASRPTGGLTDTQYF; CDR3 DNA: TGTGCCAGCAGGCCGACAGGGGGTCTCACAGATACGCAGTATTTT
clone size: NA; V gene: TRBV12-3/TRBV12-4; J gene: TRBJ1-1; D gene: TRBD1; CDR3 protein: CASSVWVGQAAFF; CDR3 DNA: TGTGCCAGCAGTGTCTGGGTGGGACAGGCAGCTTTCTTT
clone size: NA; V gene: TRBV7-9; J gene: TRBJ1-2; D gene: NA; CDR3 protein: CASSLVPANYGYTF; CDR3 DNA: TGTGCCAGCAGCTTAGTACCAGCTAACTATGGCTACACCTTC
clone size: NA; V gene: TRBV5-4; J gene: TRBJ2-3; D gene: NA; CDR3 protein: CASSPPNVGSATDTQYF; CDR3 DNA: TGTGCCAGCAGCCCCCCTAATGTCGGGAGTGCAACAGATACGCAGTATTTT
clone size: NA; V gene: TRBV7-7; J gene: TRBJ1-4; D gene: NA; CDR3 protein: CASSPLGGASLRF; CDR3 DNA: TGTGCCAGCAGCCCCCTGGGGGGGGCATCGCTCCGTTTT
clone size: NA; V gene: TRBV19; J gene: TRBJ2-1; D gene: NA; CDR3 protein: CASSILGQSTYNEQFF; CDR3 DNA: TGTGCCAGTAGTATATTAGGACAGAGCACCTACAATGAGCAGTTCTTC
clone size: NA; V gene: TRBV19; J gene: TRBJ2-7; D gene: TRBD1; CDR3 protein: CASSAGTGATYEQYF; CDR3 DNA: TGTGCCAGTAGTGCCGGGACAGGGGCAACCTACGAGCAGTACTTC
clone size: few; V gene: TRBV4-1; J gene: TRBJ2-1; D gene: NA; CDR3 protein: CASSQEPAGDNEQFF; CDR3 DNA: TGCGCCAGCAGCCAAGAACCAGCGGGCGACAATGAGCAGTTCTTC
clone size: NA; V gene: TRBV18; J gene: TRBJ2-2; D gene: TRBD1; CDR3 protein: CASSPLLDRGSGELFF; CDR3 DNA: TGTGCCAGCTCACCACTCCTTGACAGGGGCTCCGGGGAGCTGTTTTTT
clone size: NA; V gene: TRBV5-1; J gene: TRBJ2-3; D gene: NA; CDR3 protein: CASAKGASTDTQYF; CDR3 DNA: TGCGCCAGCGCTAAAGGGGCTAGCACAGATACGCAGTATTTT
clone size: NA; V gene: TRBV5-4; J gene: TRBJ1-5; D gene: TRBD1; CDR3 protein: CASSEGTGGNSNQPQHF; CDR3 DNA: TGTGCCAGCAGCGAGGGGACAGGGGGTAATAGCAATCAGCCCCAGCATTTT
clone size: NA; V gene: TRBV5-1; J gene: TRBJ2-3; D gene: NA; CDR3 protein: CASSVFPLDTQYF; CDR3 DNA: TGCGCCAGCAGCGTTTTCCCCCTGGATACGCAGTATTTT
clone size: NA; V gene: TRBV19; J gene: TRBJ2-5; D gene: TRBD2; CDR3 protein: CASSMSSRGLAGSQETQYF; CDR3 DNA: TGTGCCAGTAGTATGTCGTCGAGGGGACTAGCGGGTTCCCAAGAGACCCAGTACTTC
clone size: NA; V gene: TRBV28; J gene: TRBJ2-5; D gene: NA; CDR3 protein: CAEQGEEKTQYF; CDR3 DNA: TGTGCCGAACAAGGGGAGGAAAAGACCCAGTACTTC
clone size: NA; V gene: TRBV27; J gene: TRBJ1-1; D gene: NA; CDR3 protein: CASSFRQSNTEAFF; CDR3 DNA: TGTGCCAGCAGTTTCAGGCAGTCGAACACTGAAGCTTTCTTT
clone size: NA; V gene: TRBV24-1; J gene: TRBJ2-1; D gene: NA; CDR3 protein: CATSDYSEQFF; CDR3 DNA: TGTGCCACCAGTGATTACAGTGAGCAGTTCTTC
clone size: NA; V gene: TRBV28; J gene: TRBJ2-1; D gene: TRBD1; CDR3 protein: CASSSTGGINEQFF; CDR3 DNA: TGTGCCAGCAGTTCGACAGGGGGCATCAATGAGCAGTTCTTC
clone size: NA; V gene: TRBV6-1; J gene: TRBJ1-4; D gene: NA; CDR3 protein: CASSEWRGGNEKLFF; CDR3 DNA: TGTGCCAGCAGTGAATGGAGGGGGGGGAATGAAAAACTGTTTTTT
clone size: NA; V gene: TRBV5-1; J gene: TRBJ2-3; D gene: NA; CDR3 protein: CASSPLGDRGDTQYF; CDR3 DNA: TGCGCCAGCAGCCCTCTGGGCGATCGTGGAGATACGCAGTATTTT
clone size: NA; V gene: TRBV7-3; J gene: TRBJ2-6; D gene: NA; CDR3 protein: CASSLYGGRSGANVLTF; CDR3 DNA: TGTGCCAGCAGCTTATACGGGGGAAGGTCTGGGGCCAACGTCCTGACTTTC
clone size: NA; V gene: TRBV2; J gene: TRBJ2-7; D gene: TRBD1; CDR3 protein: CASIRTGSLSGPYEQYF; CDR3 DNA: TGTGCCAGCATTAGGACAGGGAGTCTTAGCGGACCTTACGAGCAGTACTTC
clone size: NA; V gene: TRBV5-6; J gene: TRBJ1-1; D gene: NA; CDR3 protein: CASSPGGGVTEAFF; CDR3 DNA: TGTGCCAGCAGCCCCGGGGGGGGAGTTACTGAAGCTTTCTTT
clone size: NA; V gene: TRBV15; J gene: TRBJ2-7; D gene: TRBD1; CDR3 protein: CATSGGAGGYEQYF; CDR3 DNA: TGTGCCACCAGCGGGGGAGCAGGGGGCTACGAGCAGTACTTC